The T cell receptor (beta chain) under discussion was sequenced for a study of blood T cell repertoires in COVID-19. Measured with immunoSEQ multiplex PCR; TCRdb has only the in-frame clones, and not every one. The table includes roughly 100,000 clones, about four fifths detected once. This clone was found a few times. The CDR3 consists of 14 residues. CDR1 is SGHRS, CDR2 YFSETQ, per germline. Unmatched junction bases numbered 5, after V lost 2 bases and J lost 4 bases. This TCR was recovered from a human donor in a cohort sampled during active COVID-19. The material sequenced was peripheral blood. This chain connects TRBV5-1 to TRBJ1-1; TRBD1 aligns across 7 bases. CDR3 protein: CASSLGGGTTEAFF. The CDR3 DNA sequence: TGCGCCAGCAGCTTAGGGGGCGGGACCACTGAAGCTTTCTTT.